This entry lists 29 T cell receptor beta chains sequenced from one sample in a study of cytomegalovirus exposure and HLA in healthy donors (dated by TCRdb to 2015 to 2018). The library came from the immunoSEQ multiplex PCR assay. TCRdb limited this immuneACCESS table to in-frame rearrangements with V and J called. A share of clones is missing; checked studies link under half to unresolved V genes, and the rest is unexplained. The sample has about 220,000 clones on record, approximately 90% of them singletons. The top ten clonotypes cover approximately 1% of the sample. The sequencing input was PBMCs. Receptors were obtained from a woman aged 18-29 years in good health and CMV-seronegative.

This clone was observed a single time. The chain couples TRBV9 to TRBJ1-5, with D perhaps matching TRBD1 (6 bases). Germline values: CDR1 SGDLS, CDR2 YYNGEE. V shed 4 bases and J shed 5 bases, with 28 bases lying between them. This CDR3 contains 19 residues. The CDR3 DNA is TGTGCCAGCAGCTACGCTCACCGACCTCCAGACAGGATCTATCAGCCCCAGCATTTT. It yields the protein CASSYAHRPPDRIYQPQHF.

V gene TRBV14 combines with J gene TRBJ2-1; 8 nucleotides agree with TRBD1. This CDR3 has 16 amino acids. Germline V gene sequence: CDR1 SGHDN, CDR2 FVKESK. The V gene end was trimmed by 3 bases and the J gene end by 3 bases; junction bases not matched to a gene: 7. In DNA, the CDR3 is TGTGCCAGCAGCCATAGACAGGGGTTGGTCTACAATGAGCAGTTCTTC. Translation: CASSHRQGLVYNEQFF.

V is TRBV5-1 and J is TRBJ2-3; 7 nucleotides match TRBD2. This CDR3 region has 16 residues. The V gene end was trimmed by 3 bases and the J gene end by 0 bases; junction bases not matched to a gene: 7. Germline V CDR1 and CDR2: SGHRS, YFSETQ. CDR3 bases: TGCGCCAGCAGCTCCGATCTAGCGGCTAGCACAGATACGCAGTATTTT. Translating gives CASSSDLAASTDTQYF.

In DNA, the CDR3 is TGCGCCAGCAGCTTTAGCCGGGGGGTCACCGGGACAGGGGAGAACACTGAAGCTTTCTTT. Encoded protein: CASSFSRGVTGTGENTEAFF. The V gene is TRBV5-1, the J gene TRBJ1-1, with 10 bases matching TRBD1. This CDR3 comprises 20 residues. The J segment lost 1 base and the V segment lost 2 bases, leaving 17 bases of the junction unmatched. Germline loops: CDR1 SGHRS, CDR2 YFSETQ.

The CDR3 DNA reads as TGTGCCAGCAGCTTAGGGACTAGCGGTAACGGGGAGCTGTTTTTT. Its protein product is CASSLGTSGNGELFF. The chain couples TRBV5-6 to TRBJ2-2; 11 bases fit TRBD2. Germline values: CDR1 SGHDT, CDR2 YYEEEE. Unmatched junction bases numbered 4, after V lost 2 bases and J lost 7 bases. The CDR3 is made up of 15 amino acids.

The V call is TRBV6-5, the J call TRBJ1-1; the D gene is possibly TRBD1 (5 bases). The germline gives CDR1 MNHEY, CDR2 SVGAGI. The V end lost 2 bases, the J end lost 8 bases, and 15 bases lay between the germline ends. This CDR3 has 14 amino acids. The CDR3 protein is CASSYQPRGTEAFF. In DNA form, the CDR3 reads TGTGCCAGCAGTTACCAACCCCGGGGGACGGAAGCTTTCTTT.

J is TRBJ2-1 and V is TRBV11-3; a possible D gene is TRBD2 (6 bases). CDR1 SGHNT and CDR2 YENEEA come from the germline V gene. The V and J ends lost 0 bases and 1 base respectively, with 7 bases between them. The CDR3 runs 15 residues. The CDR3 loop reads CASSLDGSSYNEQFF. The CDR3 DNA is TGTGCCAGCAGCTTAGACGGGAGTTCCTACAATGAGCAGTTCTTC.

The chain recombines TRBV29-1 with TRBJ1-2; D is possibly TRBD1 (6 bases). CDR3 size: 14 residues. CDR1 SQVTM and CDR2 ANQGSEA come from the germline V gene. Trimming removed 6 bases at V and 5 bases at J, with 19 bases between. CDR3 DNA: TGCAGCGTCCGGGACAACGGAACCCCGTATGGCTACACCTTC. Translated: CSVRDNGTPYGYTF.

The V call is TRBV11-2, the J call TRBJ2-5; 9 bases map to TRBD1. V lost 3 bases to trimming and J lost 2 bases; unmatched junction nucleotides: 4. Germline lookup yields CDR1 SGHAT and CDR2 FQNNGV. The CDR3 is made up of 15 amino acids. The CDR3 is CASSLTGGRQETQYF. The CDR3 nucleotides read TGTGCCAGCAGCTTGACAGGGGGACGGCAAGAGACCCAGTACTTC.

The genes are TRBV5-1 and TRBJ2-7, with a possible D match to TRBD2 (5 bases). V lost 4 bases to trimming and J lost 5 bases, with 13 bases between them. The CDR3 contains 13 residues. Germline V gene sequence: CDR1 SGHRS, CDR2 YFSETQ. The CDR3 coding sequence is TGCGCCAGCAGCCCTGCCGCTAGCCACGAGCAGTACTTC. Translating gives CASSPAASHEQYF.

The CDR3 sequence is CASRSDRGGGEQFF. In nucleotides, the CDR3 is TGTGCCAGCAGATCGGACAGGGGAGGAGGTGAGCAGTTCTTC. This chain links TRBV2 with TRBJ2-1, with 9 nucleotides matching TRBD1. Germline values: CDR1 SNHLY, CDR2 FYNNEI. Trimming took 6 bases from V and 9 from J; bases not matched to a gene: 9. This CDR3 region has 14 residues. The whole variable domain, filled in from reference TRBV2 and TRBJ2-1, reads EPEVTQTPSHQVTQMGQEVILRCVPISNHLYFYWYRQILGQKVEFLVSFYNNEISEKSEIFDDQFSVERPDGSNFTLKIRSTKLEDSAMYFCASRSDRGGGEQFFGPGTRLTVL.

Details on this clone: At one end, the junction sequence differs from germline, possibly due to a read error. This chain uses TRBV30 with TRBJ2-7; D is ambiguous. Germline-derived CDR1 and CDR2 are GTSNPN and SVGIG (reference sequence). The length of the CDR3 is 11 residues. The CDR3 reads CAWSAGYGQYF. The DNA for the CDR3 is TGTGCCTGGAGTGCTGGTTACGGGCAGTACTTC.

The chain uses TRBV30 and TRBJ2-7; perhaps TRBD2 as D (6 bases). V gave up 4 bases and J gave up 4 bases, with 8 bases separating them. The CDR3 runs 11 residues. The germline V gene encodes CDR1 GTSNPN and CDR2 SVGIG (reference sequence). The CDR3 sequence: CAWKEGYEQYF. As DNA, the CDR3 is TGTGCCTGGAAGGAGGGATACGAGCAGTACTTC.

The chain joins TRBV5-6 to TRBJ1-5, with D possibly matching TRBD1 (5 bases). The CDR3 runs to 16 residues. The germline V gene has CDR1 SGHDT and CDR2 YYEEEE. Trimming cost V 2 bases and J 0 bases, with 12 bases left between them. CDR3 bases: TGTGCCAGCAGCTTTAACAGGTTACCTAGCAATCAGCCCCAGCATTTT. This translates into CASSFNRLPSNQPQHF.

The chain has TRBV6-1 and TRBJ1-2; D ambiguous. V lost 3 bases and J lost 5, with 10 bases in between. CDR1 is MNHNS and CDR2 is SASEGT in the germline V gene. The CDR3 length is 13 residues. The CDR3 bases are TGTGCCAGCAGTGAGAGCAAAAGTTATGGCTACACCTTC. As protein: CASSESKSYGYTF.

The chain joins TRBV28 to TRBJ1-1, with D maybe TRBD1 (6 bases). V lost 6 bases and J lost 5, with 19 bases in between. Per germline, CDR1 MDHEN and CDR2 SYDVKM. The length of the CDR3 is 15 residues. CDR3 nucleotides: TGTGCCAGCAGCCTTTTTGACAGGTTGAGGACTGAAGCTTTCTTT. This encodes CASSLFDRLRTEAFF.

V usage is TRBV7-3 and J usage is TRBJ2-7; D ambiguous. The germline gives CDR1 SGHTA, CDR2 FQGTGA. V was clipped by 3 bases and J by 4 bases, with 19 bases between them. The CDR3 has 16 amino acids. The CDR3 sequence: CASSLGPESSLYEQYF. The CDR3 DNA is TGTGCCAGCAGCTTGGGCCCAGAGTCATCATTATACGAGCAGTACTTC.

This chain links TRBV27 with TRBJ1-1, with 8 bases aligning to TRBD1. The length of the CDR3 is 16 residues. The trim removed 8 bases at V and 3 bases at J, leaving 14 bases unmatched. The germline gives CDR1 MNHEY, CDR2 SMNVEV (reference sequence). The CDR3 protein is CASLASSLQGDTEAFF. CDR3 in DNA: TGTGCCAGCCTTGCCTCCAGCTTACAGGGGGACACTGAAGCTTTCTTT.

This chain joins TRBV19 and TRBJ1-1, with TRBD1 matching over 11 bases. The CDR3 totals 15 residues. V dropped 5 bases and J dropped 0; count of bases not matched to a gene: 2. Germline CDR1 LNHDA, CDR2 SQIVND (reference sequence). The CDR3 DNA is TGTGCCAGTAGTGGGGACAGGGGGTTGAACACTGAAGCTTTCTTT. Protein: CASSGDRGLNTEAFF.

The chain is built from TRBV7-2 and TRBJ2-5; 7 bases align to TRBD2. Germline V CDR1 and CDR2: SGHTA, FQGNSA. After removal of 2 bases from V and 5 bases from J, the junction contained 14 bases not matched to a gene. The CDR3 is 17 amino acids. CDR3 amino acids: CASSLIRAGEAWETQYF. As DNA, the CDR3 is TGTGCCAGCAGCTTAATCCGGGCGGGGGAAGCGTGGGAGACCCAGTACTTC.

This chain joins TRBV6-1 and TRBJ2-2; D is unclear. V lost 6 bases and J 6 bases, leaving 11 bases between the germline ends. The CDR3 loop spans 13 amino acids. Per the germline V gene, CDR1 is MNHNS and CDR2 is SASEGT. The CDR3 DNA reads as TGTGCCAGCAGCCGTCCTAGGCCCGGGGAGCTGTTTTTT. Amino acids: CASSRPRPGELFF.

The chain links TRBV27 to TRBJ2-1; 12 bases agree with TRBD2. The CDR3 has 15 residues. The junction had 7 bases not matched to a gene; V was cut back by 8 bases and J by 5 bases. Germline V gives CDR1 MNHEY, CDR2 SMNVEV (reference sequence). The CDR3 spells CASFRLAGAHNEQFF. In nucleotides, the CDR3 is TGTGCCAGCTTTAGACTAGCGGGAGCCCACAATGAGCAGTTCTTC.

The chain recombines TRBV6-1 with TRBJ2-7, with D perhaps TRBD1 (6 bases). The germline CDR1 and CDR2 sequences are MNHNS and SASEGT. This CDR3 region has 14 residues. Between the trimmed V and J ends, which lost 4 bases and 4 bases, there was a span of 14 bases. Written as DNA, the CDR3 is TGTGCCAGCAGTGTCGTCTGGGGGCGGTACGAGCAGTACTTC. It specifies CASSVVWGRYEQYF.

This chain uses TRBV10-3 with TRBJ2-7; TRBD1 is a possible D gene (6 bases). CDR3 size: 14 residues. V shed 4 bases and J shed 1 base, with 11 bases lying between them. CDR1 and CDR2 (germline): ENHRY, SYGVKD. CDR3 loop: CAISGSTGSYEQYF. CDR3 bases: TGTGCCATCAGTGGGTCAACAGGGTCCTACGAGCAGTACTTC.

V usage is TRBV4-2 and J usage is TRBJ1-3; D is ambiguous. Looked up from germline, CDR1 is LGHNA and CDR2 is YNFKEQ. The germline V and J ends were trimmed by 1 base and 1 base, with 11 bases remaining between them. The CDR3 length is 16 residues. The CDR3 region is CASSQVGPGSGNTIYF. DNA of the CDR3: TGTGCCAGCAGCCAAGTTGGTCCGGGGTCTGGAAACACCATATATTTT.

The J gene is TRBJ2-2, the V gene TRBV10-1; D is unresolved. Trimming cost V 2 bases and J 5 bases, with 6 bases left between them. Germline V gives CDR1 WNHNN, CDR2 SYGVQD (reference sequence). The CDR3 runs 13 residues. Written as DNA, the CDR3 is TGCGCCAGCAGTGAGCTTCTTACCGGGGAGCTGTTTTTT. Encoded protein: CASSELLTGELFF.

This clone was recorded a few times. This chain uses TRBV4-1 with TRBJ1-2, with D uncertain. Trimming stripped 2 bases from V and 4 bases from J, with 14 bases between. CDR3 length equals 15 residues. Germline CDR1 and CDR2: MGHRA and YSYEKL. CDR3: CASSQLRSSTYGYTF. The CDR3 DNA reads TGCGCCAGCAGCCAACTCCGGAGTTCAACCTATGGCTACACCTTC.

V gene TRBV7-6 combines with J gene TRBJ2-2, with D possibly being TRBD1 (6 bases). This CDR3 comprises 15 residues. The germline gives CDR1 SGHVS, CDR2 FNYEAQ. V was cut by 3 bases and J by 6 bases, with 14 bases left in between. The CDR3: CASSLGLEGAGELFF. CDR3 coding DNA: TGTGCCAGCAGCTTGGGGCTAGAGGGGGCCGGGGAGCTGTTTTTT.

The gene calls are TRBV28 and TRBJ2-5; 8 bases are shared with TRBD1. Germline-derived CDR1 and CDR2 are MDHEN and SYDVKM. V dropped 5 bases and J dropped 5; count of bases not matched to a gene: 10. The CDR3 has 15 amino acids. The CDR3 bases are TGTGCCAGCAGTCTTACTGACAGGGGTGGGGAGACCCAGTACTTC. Translated: CASSLTDRGGETQYF.